This T cell receptor (beta chain) was identified during a study of vaccination and CD4 T cells after COVID-19. Across the study: Convalescent individuals numbered four females and six males, two being Hispanic. Study conclusions and caveats: Spike mono-reactive clones accounted for 304 of the 307 vaccine-specific clones found in convalescent patients. A nonsignificant median increase from around 20 to 38 SARS-CoV-2-reactive clonotypes was observed.

Treatment here: roughly ten-day PBMC culture with coronavirus spike peptide pools or control peptides (ViraFEST assay). ViraFEST used peptide pools to expand antigen-specific T cells, then sequenced TCRs. An Oncomine TCR Beta short-read assay was used to sequence the DNA from cultured CD4+ T cells. TCRdb fed the PCR reads into MiXCR, producing one record per CDR3 protein. The sample includes fewer than 20,000 distinct CDR3 sequences, around 73% of them seen just once. Turning to this clonotype: Its antigen is not known.

The CDR3 extends over 13 amino acids. V was clipped by 5 bases and J by 1 base, with 8 bases between them. The sequence derives from a human donor who had recovered from COVID-19. The sequenced sample consisted of CD4+ T cells from blood, cultured in vitro. V and J are TRBV12-3 or TRBV12-4 and TRBJ1-1; TRBD1 is a possible D gene (6 bases). The CDR3 reads CASSRGQNTEAFF. The DNA for the CDR3 is TGTGCCAGCAGTCGGGGACAGAACACTGAAGCTTTCTTT.